The TCR beta chain described here comes from a study of T cells in Graves' hyperthyroidism and ophthalmopathy. V lost 1 base, J lost 2 bases, and 6 bases stayed unmatched. CDR1 and CDR2 (germline): MNHEY, SVGAGI. This CDR3 has 16 amino acids. A word on this clonotype: Its target is not known.

Amplification of TCR beta CDR3 regions was performed using RNA transcripts as template. The TCR CDR3 was amplified in a first-round RT-PCR using the HTBI primer set. Via MiXCR, TCRdb re-called the multiplex PCR reads, giving one row per CDR3 protein. The table includes approximately 610,000 distinct CDR3 sequences, 14% to 15% detected once. Overall study results and limits: Ophthalmopathy was separated from stable hyperthyroidism by a 13 V-J model.

The source material was blood. The chain has TRBV6-5 and TRBJ2-7; 9 nucleotides agree with TRBD2. This TCR derives from a woman aged 40 to 55 with Graves' ophthalmopathy. CDR3 protein: CASSYYQTSGTYEQYF. The CDR3 DNA follows: TGTGCCAGCAGTTACTATCAGACTAGCGGAACCTACGAGCAGTACTTC.